Following are 5 T cell receptor beta chains from one sample sequenced in a study of T-cell reconstitution after alpha-beta-depleted transplantation in children. TCRbeta library construction was performed incorporating unique molecular identifiers. TCRdb redid the calling of the PCR reads with MiXCR, one entry per CDR3 protein. The data contain roughly 170,000 distinct CDR3 sequences, about 6.8% of them seen just once; the ten biggest clones take up approximately 3%. The sequences come from PBMCs from the stem cell graft donor, collected from the stem cell graft. The receptors stem from a human donor who donated a stem cell graft to a child with Wiskott-Aldrich syndrome.

This clonotype has a count of ten or more. The chain couples TRBV20-1 to TRBJ2-1; the D gene is possibly TRBD1 (5 bases). Germline V lookup: CDR1 DFQATT, CDR2 SNEGSKA (reference sequence). The length of the CDR3 is 14 residues. Trimming left V 3 bases short and J 5 bases short, with 14 bases between. The CDR3 DNA follows: TGCAGTGCTAGTCCAGGACACCGAAACAATGAGCAGTTCTTC. Encoded protein: CSASPGHRNNEQFF.

This clonotype was seen repeatedly, ten times or more. This chain joins TRBV3-1 and TRBJ2-3; D might be TRBD1 (5 bases). V was pared by 0 bases and J by 0 bases, with 10 bases between. CDR1 is LGHDT, CDR2 YNNKEL, per germline (reference sequence). This CDR3 is 16 amino acids long. The CDR3 region is CASSQDAGLSTDTQYF. CDR3 coding DNA: TGTGCCAGCAGCCAAGACGCAGGGTTGAGCACAGATACGCAGTATTTT.

This clonotype was found many times. V and J are TRBV10-2 and TRBJ1-2; 8 positions agree with TRBD1. The length of the CDR3 is 15 residues. Germline V gene lookup returns CDR1 WSHSY and CDR2 SAAADI. The junction had 9 bases not matched to a gene; V was cut back by 7 bases and J by 2 bases. This CDR3 reads CASMTTGTGNYGYTF. DNA for the CDR3: TGCGCCAGCATGACCACCGGGACAGGCAACTATGGCTACACCTTC.

This clonotype has a count of ten or more. V gene TRBV7-6 combines with J gene TRBJ2-7; D is ambiguous. The CDR3 contains 15 residues. V shed 1 base and J shed 2 bases, with 12 bases lying between them. CDR1 is SGHVS, CDR2 FNYEAQ, per germline. The CDR3 loop is CASSLGDGQPYEQYF. The CDR3 DNA reads as TGTGCCAGCAGCTTAGGGGATGGCCAGCCCTACGAGCAGTACTTC.

This clonotype was counted ten times or more. The V and J genes are TRBV12-5 and TRBJ2-2; 9 positions agree with TRBD1. Trimming at V came to 8 bases and at J to 2 bases, leaving 9 bases not matched to a gene. CDR1 is LGHNT and CDR2 is FRNRAP in the germline V gene. CDR3 size: 16 residues. CDR3 in amino acids: CASTWTGAPNTGELFF. DNA for the CDR3: TGTGCTAGTACCTGGACAGGGGCCCCTAACACCGGGGAGCTGTTTTTT.